The 15 T cell receptor beta chains presented below share a single source sample, sequenced in a study of T cells in Graves' hyperthyroidism and ophthalmopathy. TCR beta CDR3 regions were amplified from RNA transcripts. Initially, a first-round RT-PCR of the TCR CDR3 employed the HTBI primer set. From the multiplex PCR reads, TCRdb called clonotypes with MiXCR, one entry per CDR3 protein. This table holds a few hundred thousand distinct CDR3 sequences, more than 14% found once. Sequences were obtained from blood. The origin of the receptors is a woman in her twenties or thirties with Graves' ophthalmopathy.

This clonotype was seen repeatedly, ten times or more. The rearrangement links TRBV7-9 to TRBJ2-2; D is perhaps TRBD1 (5 bases). Between the trimmed V and J ends, which lost 4 bases and 6 bases, there was a span of 18 bases. The CDR3 consists of 16 residues. Germline CDR1 reads SEHNR; CDR2 reads FQNEAQ (reference sequence). CDR3 residues: CASSYPPPRGPGELFF. The CDR3 DNA is TGTGCCAGCAGCTACCCCCCCCCAAGGGGTCCCGGGGAGCTGTTTTTT.

This clonotype has a count of ten or more. The chain combines TRBV10-3 with TRBJ1-1; D not resolved. Trimming shortened V by 6 bases and J by 4 bases, and 18 bases separated the two germline ends. The CDR3 totals 15 residues. Per germline, CDR1 ENHRY and CDR2 SYGVKD. The CDR3, as DNA: TGTGCCATCAGCGAGGGTTCGGGGTGGGCCACTGAAGCTTTCTTT. Translating it yields CAISEGSGWATEAFF.

This clonotype was recorded many times. This chain links TRBV5-1 with TRBJ2-1; D is uncertain. Germline loops: CDR1 SGHRS, CDR2 YFSETQ. V was pared by 4 bases and J by 4 bases, with 12 bases between. The CDR3 has 14 amino acids. The CDR3 nucleotides read TGCGCCAGCAGCCAGGCAGAACCTTACAATGAGCAGTTCTTC. Encoded protein: CASSQAEPYNEQFF.

The sample holds many counts of this clonotype. The chain carries TRBV7-9 and TRBJ2-1, with 9 bases that match TRBD1. Unmatched junction bases numbered 2, after V lost 0 bases and J lost 5 bases. Germline values: CDR1 SEHNR, CDR2 FQNEAQ (reference sequence). The CDR3 runs 15 residues. The CDR3 spells CASSLAGTGNNEQFF. As DNA, the CDR3 is TGTGCCAGCAGCTTAGCCGGGACAGGGAACAATGAGCAGTTCTTC.

In its sample, this clonotype was seen many times. This sequence joins TRBV20-1 and TRBJ2-7, with D possibly matching TRBD1 (7 bases). The CDR3 has 16 residues. Per germline, CDR1 DFQATT and CDR2 SNEGSKA (reference sequence). V was shortened by 0 bases and J by 5 bases, with 20 bases between the two germline ends. The CDR3 protein is CSARDGGQGGINEQYF. The CDR3 DNA follows: TGCAGTGCTAGAGATGGGGGGCAGGGGGGTATCAACGAGCAGTACTTC.

At least ten counts were recorded for this clonotype. The rearrangement links TRBV5-1 to TRBJ1-1; D not resolved. Germline CDR1 SGHRS, CDR2 YFSETQ. The length of the CDR3 is 12 residues. V was trimmed by 4 bases and J by 6 bases, leaving 10 bases between them. Here the CDR3 DNA reads TGCGCCAGCAGCCGGACGAGCGCTGAAGCTTTCTTT. Residues: CASSRTSAEAFF. Full variable domain (missing parts from reference TRBV5-1 and TRBJ1-1): KAGVTQTPRYLIKTRGQQVTLSCSPISGHRSVSWYQQTPGQGLQFLFEYFSETQRNKGNFPGRFSGRQFSNSRSEMNVSTLELGDSALYLCASSRTSAEAFFGQGTRLTVV.

This clonotype showed up just a few times. V usage is TRBV5-5 and J usage is TRBJ1-1, with D tentatively TRBD1 (5 bases). CDR3 length equals 12 residues. The germline V and J ends were trimmed by 2 bases and 7 bases, with 9 bases remaining between them. In germline, CDR1 is SGHKS, CDR2 YYEKEE (reference sequence). CDR3 protein: CASSLWTYEAFF. The CDR3 nucleotides are TGTGCCAGCAGCTTATGGACATATGAAGCTTTCTTT.

This chain links TRBV24-1 with TRBJ2-1; D is perhaps TRBD1 (6 bases). The V gene's germline CDR1 is KGHDR and CDR2 SFDVKD. V shed 1 base and J shed 4 bases, with 13 bases lying between them. The CDR3 loop spans 16 amino acids. The CDR3 bases are TGTGCCACCAGTGATTTAGGGACATCGACTTACAATGAGCAGTTCTTC. Translating it yields CATSDLGTSTYNEQFF.

This clonotype came up many times. The chain carries TRBV6-1 and TRBJ1-5, with D possibly being TRBD1 (6 bases). V was cut by 6 bases and J by 4 bases, with 22 bases left in between. The CDR3 consists of 17 residues. Germline V CDR1 and CDR2: MNHNS, SASEGT. For the CDR3, the DNA is TGTGCCAGCAGACAAGGGACACCCGCAAGTGGGAATCAGCCCCAGCATTTT. As protein: CASRQGTPASGNQPQHF.

A few counts support this clonotype. The chain joins TRBV12-3 or TRBV12-4 to TRBJ2-1, with D maybe TRBD2 (7 bases). The germline V and J ends were trimmed by 9 bases and 6 bases, with 9 bases remaining between them. This CDR3 region has 11 residues. The CDR3 DNA follows: TGTGCCAGTCGGGGGGCCAATGAGCAGTTCTTC. Its translation: CASRGANEQFF.

This clonotype was seen a handful of times. This chain connects TRBV27 to TRBJ2-5; D not certain. The V end was cut by 3 bases, the J end by 1 base, with 9 bases between. Germline loops: CDR1 MNHEY, CDR2 SMNVEV (reference sequence). The CDR3 is 14 amino acids. CDR3 nucleotide sequence: TGTGCCAGCAGTTTCGGGTACTCCCAAGAGACCCAGTACTTC. Protein product: CASSFGYSQETQYF.

This clonotype came up many times. V is TRBV24-1 and J is TRBJ2-3; TRBD2 matches 7 bases. The J segment lost 1 base and the V segment lost 3 bases, leaving 12 bases of the junction unmatched. The germline CDR1 and CDR2 sequences are KGHDR and SFDVKD. The CDR3 spans 18 residues. DNA of the CDR3: TGTGCCACCAGTGATCCCTCTGGGCTAGCGGATGGCACAGATACGCAGTATTTT. Amino acid sequence: CATSDPSGLADGTDTQYF.

This clonotype was seen repeatedly, ten times or more. The rearrangement joins TRBV11-2 to TRBJ1-4; D may be TRBD1 (5 bases). From germline, CDR1 is SGHAT and CDR2 FQNNGV. CDR3 length: 19 amino acids. Deletions cut 5 bases from V and 0 bases from J, with 22 bases between. The CDR3 sequence is CASSLKRGRRGATNEKLFF. In nucleotides, the CDR3 is TGTGCCAGCAGCCTGAAAAGAGGACGAAGAGGGGCAACTAATGAAAAACTGTTTTTT.

In regard to this clonotype: A read error may account for a junction end that differs from germline. V usage is TRBV12-3 or TRBV12-4 and J usage is TRBJ1-1; D not resolved. The CDR3 extends over 12 amino acids. CDR3 nucleotide sequence: TGTGCCAGCAGTGCGCCCAGCACTGAAGCTTTATTT. Its translation is CASSAPSTEALF.

This clonotype was seen many times. This chain uses TRBV11-2 with TRBJ1-1; D is perhaps TRBD1 (5 bases). V was cut by 1 base and J by 4 bases, with 10 bases left in between. The CDR3 loop spans 14 amino acids. Germline loops: CDR1 SGHAT, CDR2 FQNNGV. The CDR3 DNA reads TGTGCCAGCAGCTTAGGTTCAGGGAGCACTGAAGCTTTCTTT. Its translation is CASSLGSGSTEAFF.